Listed here are 14 T cell receptor beta chains from one sample, sequenced in a study of blood T cell repertoires in COVID-19. Repertoires were generated with immunoSEQ multiplex PCR, while TCRdb's copy carries only in-frame clones and drops some. The sample has 220,000 or so clones, 86% seen once; the top ten hold roughly 2%. Input material: PBMCs or T cells enriched from blood (not recorded which). Source of these receptors: a woman aged 45 to 65 who had recovered from COVID-19.

In the case of this clone: One end of the junction is discordant with germline, which a read error may explain. The chain is built from TRBV5-4 and TRBJ2-1, with D hard to call. Germline loops: CDR1 SGHNT, CDR2 YYREEE (reference sequence). There are 12 residues in the CDR3. The CDR3 DNA reads TGTGCCAGCAGCTTGGCCCACGGTCCCAAAGTCTTC. Its translation is CASSLAHGPKVF.

The chain carries TRBV7-9 and TRBJ2-3; D is undetermined. CDR3 size: 17 residues. Germline assignment: CDR1 SEHNR and CDR2 FQNEAQ (reference sequence). V lost 5 bases to trimming and J lost 0 bases, with 18 bases between them. Here the CDR3 DNA reads TGTGCCAGCAGCCCCTATCTTACAGCTGCTAGCACAGATACGCAGTATTTT. Protein: CASSPYLTAASTDTQYF.

Turning to this clone: Germline and junction disagree at one end, which may indicate a read error. The chain uses TRBV7-2 and TRBJ2-7; TRBD1 agrees at 9 bases. Germline V CDR1 and CDR2: SGHTA, FQGNSA. The CDR3 spans 12 residues. The CDR3 coding sequence is TGTGCCAGCAGCTTGACCGGGACAGGGATGATCTTC. Its protein is CASSLTGTGMIF. Drawing the rest from reference TRBV7-2 and TRBJ2-7, the complete variable domain is GAGVSQSPSNKVTEKGKDVELRCDPISGHTALYWYRQSLGQGLEFLIYFQGNSAPDKSGLPSDRFSAERTGGSVSTLTIQRTQQEDSAVYLCASSLTGTGMIFGPGTRLTVT.

The chain links TRBV11-2 to TRBJ2-5; 8 nucleotides line up with TRBD1. The length of the CDR3 is 16 residues. The V segment lost 4 bases and the J segment 5 bases; nucleotides outside the gene matches: 12. The germline CDR1 and CDR2 sequences are SGHAT and FQNNGV. The CDR3 sequence: CASSSPRTGMGETQYF. The DNA for the CDR3 is TGTGCCAGCAGCTCCCCAAGGACAGGGATGGGGGAGACCCAGTACTTC.

The chain is built from TRBV9 and TRBJ2-1, with 7 bases matching TRBD2. V lost 0 bases and J lost 0; bases outside the gene matches: 3. Germline V gene data show CDR1 as SGDLS and CDR2 as YYNGEE. The CDR3 sequence is 16 residues long. The CDR3 is CASSVEAGRSYNEQFF. Here the CDR3 DNA reads TGTGCCAGCAGCGTAGAAGCGGGACGCTCCTACAATGAGCAGTTCTTC. The complete variable domain, with remaining parts taken from reference TRBV9 and TRBJ2-1, reads DSGVTQTPKHLITATGQRVTLRCSPRSGDLSVYWYQQSLDQGLQFLIQYYNGEERAKGNILERFSAQQFPDLHSELNLSSLELGDSALYFCASSVEAGRSYNEQFFGPGTRLTVL.

V gene TRBV18 combines with J gene TRBJ2-3; no definite D call. The CDR3 runs to 14 residues. Per germline, CDR1 KGHSH and CDR2 LQKENI. The V gene lost 6 bases and the J gene lost 0 bases, with 10 bases spanning the gap. The CDR3 protein is CASSALRSTDTQYF. The CDR3 DNA sequence: TGTGCCAGCTCGGCCCTTCGTAGCACAGATACGCAGTATTTT.

The DNA of the CDR3 is TGTGCCAGCTCACCACGAACACTAGCTAACTATGGCTACACCTTC. This sequence encodes CASSPRTLANYGYTF. The chain recombines TRBV18 with TRBJ1-2; D remains unclear. CDR1 is KGHSH and CDR2 is LQKENI in the germline V gene. The CDR3 extends over 15 amino acids. V was cut by 1 base and J by 0 bases, with 9 bases left in between.

This rearrangement joins TRBV15 to TRBJ2-1, with 15 positions matching TRBD2. The germline V gene encodes CDR1 LNHNV and CDR2 YYDKDF (reference sequence). This CDR3 has 18 residues. J lost 2 bases, V lost 9 bases, and 11 bases had no gene match. The CDR3 loop is CATSGGLAGGSAYNEQFF. CDR3 sequence (DNA): TGTGCCACGTCAGGGGGACTAGCGGGAGGATCGGCCTACAATGAGCAGTTCTTC.

Only one count was recorded for this clone. The chain recombines TRBV7-2 with TRBJ1-2; D is ambiguous. In germline, CDR1 is SGHTA, CDR2 FQGNSA. V gave up 0 bases and J gave up 4 bases, with 6 bases separating them. The CDR3 sequence is 13 residues long. This CDR3 reads CASSLARSYGYTF. The CDR3 DNA reads as TGTGCCAGCAGCTTAGCGAGATCCTATGGCTACACCTTC.

This clone was observed a single time. The rearrangement joins TRBV5-4 to TRBJ2-5, with 9 bases aligning to TRBD1. Trimming at V came to 2 bases and at J to 7 bases, leaving 9 bases not matched to a gene. CDR3 length equals 15 residues. The germline CDR1 and CDR2 sequences are SGHNT and YYREEE (reference sequence). CDR3 region: CASSFQGTGQGTQYF. The DNA for the CDR3 is TGTGCCAGCAGCTTCCAAGGGACAGGGCAGGGGACCCAGTACTTC.

V is TRBV4-3 and J is TRBJ2-2; 13 nucleotides line up with TRBD2. J gave up 3 bases and V 5 bases, and 9 bases lay outside the gene matches. The germline gives CDR1 LGHNA, CDR2 YSLEER. The length of the CDR3 is 18 residues. CDR3 region: CASSERTSGSWDTGELFF. In DNA form, the CDR3 reads TGCGCCAGCAGCGAGCGGACTAGCGGGAGCTGGGACACCGGGGAGCTGTTTTTT.

The chain carries TRBV15 and TRBJ1-1; D is unresolved. Germline lookup yields CDR1 LNHNV and CDR2 YYDKDF (reference sequence). V shed 0 bases and J shed 5 bases, with 10 bases lying between them. The CDR3 loop spans 14 amino acids. This CDR3 reads CATSRDISGTEAFF. For the CDR3, the DNA is TGTGCCACCAGCAGAGATATTTCGGGGACTGAAGCTTTCTTT.

The J gene is TRBJ2-3, the V gene TRBV15; 9 nucleotides match TRBD1. V gave up 5 bases and J gave up 0 bases; unmatched junction bases: 6. The CDR3 consists of 16 residues. Germline values: CDR1 LNHNV, CDR2 YYDKDF (reference sequence). The CDR3 coding sequence is TGTGCCACCAGCTCCGGACAGGGGACTAGCACAGATACGCAGTATTTT. This codes for CATSSGQGTSTDTQYF.

This clone turned up a few times. The chain carries TRBV19 and TRBJ2-5; a possible D gene is TRBD2 (5 bases). Germline-derived CDR1 and CDR2 are LNHDA and SQIVND (reference sequence). The CDR3 spans 15 residues. V lost 4 bases and J 1 base, leaving 13 bases between the germline ends. CDR3 DNA sequence: TGTGCCAGTAGTAGAGGTCGAGGGATCCAAGAGACCCAGTACTTC. Amino acid sequence: CASSRGRGIQETQYF.